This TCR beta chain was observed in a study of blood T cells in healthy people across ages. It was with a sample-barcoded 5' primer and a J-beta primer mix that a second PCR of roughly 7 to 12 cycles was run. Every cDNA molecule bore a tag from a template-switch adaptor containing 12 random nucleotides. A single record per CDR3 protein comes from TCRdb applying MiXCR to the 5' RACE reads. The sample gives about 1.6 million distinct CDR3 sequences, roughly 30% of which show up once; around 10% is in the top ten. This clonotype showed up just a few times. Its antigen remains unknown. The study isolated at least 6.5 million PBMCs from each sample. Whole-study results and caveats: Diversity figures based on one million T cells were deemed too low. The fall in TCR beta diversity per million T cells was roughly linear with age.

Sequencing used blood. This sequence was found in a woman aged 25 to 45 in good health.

CDR3 loop: CASSSTAGGETQYF. The CDR3 DNA sequence: TGTGCCAGCAGCTCTACTGCGGGAGGAGAGACCCAGTACTTC. This chain joins TRBV5-6 and TRBJ2-5; 8 bases are shared with TRBD2. The CDR3 totals 14 residues. V lost 3 bases to trimming and J lost 4 bases; unmatched junction nucleotides: 5. From germline, CDR1 is SGHDT and CDR2 YYEEEE.